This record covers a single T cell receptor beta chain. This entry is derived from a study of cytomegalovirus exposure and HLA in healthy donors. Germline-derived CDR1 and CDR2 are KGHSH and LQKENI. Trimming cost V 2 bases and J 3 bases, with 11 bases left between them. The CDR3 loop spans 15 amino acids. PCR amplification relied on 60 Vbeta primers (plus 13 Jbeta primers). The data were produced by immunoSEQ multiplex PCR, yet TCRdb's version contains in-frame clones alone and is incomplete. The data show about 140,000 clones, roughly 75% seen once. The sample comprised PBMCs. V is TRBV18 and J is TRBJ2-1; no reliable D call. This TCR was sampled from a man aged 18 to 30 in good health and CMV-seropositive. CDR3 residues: CASSPAYPYYNEQFF. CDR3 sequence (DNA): TGTGCCAGCTCACCAGCCTATCCCTACTACAATGAGCAGTTCTTC.